Listed here are 27 T cell receptor beta chains from one sample, sequenced in a study of response to subunit inactivated influenza vaccine. TCRdb recomputed calls from the RT-PCR reads with MiXCR, one row per CDR3 protein. The sample includes around 520,000 distinct CDR3 sequences, about 25% of them seen just once. This material consisted of CD4+ T cells sorted from PBMCs, taken roughly 5 days after vaccination. The receptors were sampled from a man aged 50-59 years who received an inactivated influenza vaccine.

This rearrangement joins TRBV5-1 to TRBJ2-3; possibly TRBD2 for D (5 bases). V was shortened by 4 bases and J by 0 bases, with 12 bases between the two germline ends. The germline CDR1 and CDR2 sequences are SGHRS and YFSETQ. CDR3 length: 15 residues. CDR3 protein: CASSIQRQSTDTQYF. The DNA of the CDR3 is TGCGCCAGCAGCATACAGCGGCAAAGCACAGATACGCAGTATTTT.

There are a few counts of this clonotype. The rearrangement uses TRBV19 and TRBJ2-1, with 12 bases matching TRBD2. Germline CDR1 is LNHDA and CDR2 is SQIVND (reference sequence). J gave up 10 bases and V 4 bases, and 8 bases lay outside the gene matches. CDR3 length equals 15 residues. This CDR3 is CASSTRLAGAGEQFF. The CDR3 coding sequence is TGTGCCAGTAGTACCAGACTAGCGGGAGCCGGGGAGCAGTTCTTC.

This clonotype was counted only a few times. The chain employs TRBV20-1 and TRBJ2-4, with a tentative D call TRBD1 (6 bases). Germline values: CDR1 DFQATT, CDR2 SNEGSKA (reference sequence). With 4 bases removed from V and 2 bases from J, the gap between germline ends came to 12 bases. The CDR3 runs 14 residues. CDR3 amino acids: CSATRTATKNIQYF. The CDR3, as DNA: TGCAGTGCTACGAGGACAGCCACCAAAAACATTCAGTACTTC.

This clonotype was seen only a few times. The chain uses TRBV6-5 and TRBJ2-7, with D perhaps TRBD1 (5 bases). The CDR3 covers 14 residues. CDR1 and CDR2 from the germline V gene are MNHEY and SVGAGI. V lost 0 bases, J lost 6 bases, and 12 bases lay in between. CDR3: CASSYSSLGPEQYF. The CDR3 bases are TGTGCCAGCAGTTACTCGTCATTGGGGCCCGAGCAGTACTTC.

This clonotype has a handful of counts. This sequence joins TRBV5-1 and TRBJ2-5, with TRBD2 matching over 9 bases. The V gene end was trimmed by 2 bases and the J gene end by 7 bases; junction bases not matched to a gene: 18. Germline V CDR1 and CDR2: SGHRS, YFSETQ. This CDR3 has 18 residues. CDR3: CASSLVGAERGDSGTQYF. CDR3 bases: TGCGCCAGCAGCTTAGTAGGTGCCGAGCGGGGGGACTCGGGGACCCAGTACTTC.

This clonotype was seen more than once but under ten times. J is TRBJ2-7 and V is TRBV20-1, with a weak D call TRBD2 (6 bases). Germline-derived CDR1 and CDR2 are DFQATT and SNEGSKA (reference sequence). This CDR3 contains 14 residues. Trimming removed 5 bases from V and 0 bases from J, with 14 bases in between. The CDR3 DNA reads TGCAGTGCTCTTAACCGGGACTTCTCCTACGAGCAGTACTTC. This encodes CSALNRDFSYEQYF.

The chain combines TRBV20-1 with TRBJ2-3; TRBD2 matches 11 bases. Germline-derived CDR1 and CDR2 are DFQATT and SNEGSKA (reference sequence). The CDR3 consists of 16 residues. V lost 6 bases and J lost 4; bases outside the gene matches: 12. The CDR3 protein is CSACGTSGTSADTQYF. CDR3 nucleotides: TGCAGTGCGTGCGGGACTAGCGGAACCTCGGCAGATACGCAGTATTTT.

CDR3 loop: CASSVSIRKTQYF. The CDR3 region has the DNA TGTGCCAGCAGCGTATCCATACGGAAGACCCAGTACTTC. This chain connects TRBV9 to TRBJ2-5; D remains unclear. V was pared by 1 base and J by 6 bases, with 10 bases between. Per germline, CDR1 SGDLS and CDR2 YYNGEE. The CDR3 is 13 residues long.

This clonotype was observed a handful of times. The rearrangement links TRBV4-1 to TRBJ1-1, with D uncertain. The CDR3 sequence is 15 residues long. V lost 2 bases, J lost 2 bases, and 12 bases lay in between. The germline V gene encodes CDR1 MGHRA and CDR2 YSYEKL. DNA for the CDR3: TGCGCCAGCAGCCAATTAGCAGGAGCTAACACTGAAGCTTTCTTT. It specifies CASSQLAGANTEAFF.

V gene TRBV21-1 combines with J gene TRBJ2-5. TRBV21-1 is designated a pseudogene. The CDR3 covers 13 residues. CDR3 in amino acids: CASFLKGIETQYF. CDR3 in DNA: TGTGCCAGCTTTTTAAAGGGAATCGAGACCCAGTACTTC.

The chain employs TRBV19 and TRBJ1-2; 7 positions match TRBD1. Germline-derived CDR1 and CDR2 are LNHDA and SQIVND (reference sequence). J was trimmed by 7 bases and V by 7 bases; bases with no gene match: 3. This CDR3 has 11 residues. The CDR3 region has the DNA TGTGCCAGTAAAGACAGGGCTGGCTACACCTTC. Amino acid sequence: CASKDRAGYTF. The full variable domain, with the rest looked up from reference TRBV19 and TRBJ1-2, is DGGITQSPKYLFRKEGQNVTLSCEQNLNHDAMYWYRQDPGQGLRLIYYSQIVNDFQKGDIAEGYSVSREKKESFPLTVTSAQKNPTAFYLCASKDRAGYTFGSGTRLTVV.

V gene TRBV25-1 combines with J gene TRBJ2-2; D possibly uses TRBD1 or TRBD2 (5 bases each). V lost 8 bases and J 6 bases, leaving 13 bases between the germline ends. The CDR3 length is 13 residues. Germline V gene lookup returns CDR1 MGHDK and CDR2 SYGVNS. The CDR3 sequence is CASGGVVAGELFF. Written as DNA, the CDR3 is TGTGCCAGCGGGGGTGTTGTCGCCGGGGAGCTGTTTTTT. The full variable domain, with the rest looked up from reference TRBV25-1 and TRBJ2-2, is EADIYQTPRYLVIGTGKKITLECSQTMGHDKMYWYQQDPGMELHLIHYSYGVNSTEKGDLSSESTVSRIRTEHFPLTLESARPSHTSQYLCASGGVVAGELFFGEGSRLTVL.

There are a few counts of this clonotype. The genes are TRBV20-1 and TRBJ1-5; 7 bases agree with TRBD1. The V and J ends lost 4 bases and 0 bases, in that order; junction bases with no gene match: 3. The CDR3 length is 14 residues. CDR1 and CDR2 (germline): DFQATT, SNEGSKA (reference sequence). The CDR3 sequence: CSAKTGNSNQPQHF. The CDR3 bases are TGCAGTGCTAAGACAGGGAATAGCAATCAGCCCCAGCATTTT.

This clonotype has a handful of counts. The genes are TRBV4-2 and TRBJ2-3, with D perhaps TRBD2 (5 bases). CDR1 and CDR2 (germline): LGHNA, YNFKEQ. V was cut by 1 base and J by 4 bases, with 6 bases left in between. The CDR3 is 13 residues long. CDR3 residues: CASSQGTPDTQYF. CDR3 nucleotide sequence: TGTGCCAGCAGCCAAGGGACTCCAGATACGCAGTATTTT.

The chain couples TRBV6-2 or TRBV6-3 to TRBJ2-3; either TRBD1 or TRBD2 may supply D (6 bases each). Germline CDR1 and CDR2: MNHEY and SVGEGT. The CDR3 has 17 amino acids. Trimming took 5 bases from V and 0 from J, leaving 18 bases between them. The CDR3 DNA reads as TGTGCCAGCAGTCTGGGCGTTTGGAGGGGGAGCACAGATACGCAGTATTTT. It is translated as CASSLGVWRGSTDTQYF.

Comments on this clonotype: Germline is not matched at one junction end, which may reflect a read error. The V gene is TRBV29-1, the J gene TRBJ2-7, with D unclear. Per germline, CDR1 SQVTM and CDR2 ANQGSEA. The CDR3 extends over 11 amino acids. The chain's CDR3 is CSVVALYDQYF. For the CDR3, the DNA is TGCAGCGTTGTTGCCCTGTACGATCAGTACTTC.

The V call is TRBV7-8, the J call TRBJ2-6, with 7 bases fitting TRBD1. Germline CDR1 and CDR2: SGHVS and FQNEAQ. Trimming at V came to 2 bases and at J to 0 bases, leaving 4 bases not matched to a gene. This CDR3 is 17 amino acids long. CDR3: CASSLRDRGSGANVLTF. CDR3 nucleotide sequence: TGTGCCAGCAGCTTAAGGGACAGAGGCTCTGGGGCCAACGTCCTGACTTTC.

This chain joins TRBV29-1 and TRBJ1-2; unclear D gene. The CDR3 runs to 10 residues. Trimming cost V 3 bases and J 3 bases, with 2 bases left between them. Germline V gives CDR1 SQVTM, CDR2 ANQGSEA. The CDR3 loop is CSVEYYGYTF. The CDR3, as DNA: TGCAGCGTTGAGTACTATGGCTACACCTTC.

This clonotype was recorded a few times. V gene TRBV12-3 or TRBV12-4 combines with J gene TRBJ2-7, with 9 bases fitting TRBD1. The CDR3 sequence is 16 residues long. With 3 bases clipped from V and 2 bases from J, the junction kept 8 bases outside the gene matches. DNA for the CDR3: TGTGCCAGCAGTTTCGGAACCGGGACAGGGACCTACGAGCAGTACTTC. This encodes CASSFGTGTGTYEQYF.

The chain couples TRBV5-1 to TRBJ2-2, with no clear D. The V gene lost 0 bases and the J gene lost 7 bases, with 13 bases spanning the gap. The CDR3 consists of 15 residues. CDR1 is SGHRS, CDR2 YFSETQ, per germline. The CDR3 DNA reads as TGCGCCAGCAGCTTGGGTTCGGGCCCTAGCGGGGAGCTGTTTTTT. Residues: CASSLGSGPSGELFF.

This clonotype was picked up a small number of times. CDR3 coding DNA: TGTGCCACCAGTCGTTCAGCGGGTAGGAATGAGCAGTTCTTC. It encodes CATSRSAGRNEQFF. The chain uses TRBV24-1 and TRBJ2-1; D is possibly TRBD2 (6 bases). The CDR3 contains 14 residues. V lost 6 bases and J lost 7, with 15 bases in between. Germline V gives CDR1 KGHDR, CDR2 SFDVKD.

This clonotype was picked up a small number of times. This sequence joins TRBV29-1 and TRBJ2-3, with TRBD2 matching 14 bases. The CDR3 consists of 16 residues. Trimming took 6 bases from V and 6 from J; bases not matched to a gene: 11. The germline CDR1 and CDR2 sequences are SQVTM and ANQGSEA. The CDR3 DNA sequence: TGCAGCGTCGCATTGACTAGCGGGGGGGCGAGTGATACGCAGTATTTT. It yields the protein CSVALTSGGASDTQYF.

The CDR3: CASSSYTTYEQYF. DNA for the CDR3: TGTGCCAGCAGTTCATACACGACCTACGAGCAGTACTTC. The chain combines TRBV6-5 with TRBJ2-7; no definite D call. The CDR3 totals 13 residues. Deletions cut 4 bases from V and 2 bases from J, with 9 bases between. Germline-derived CDR1 and CDR2 are MNHEY and SVGAGI.

This clonotype was observed a few times. This chain joins TRBV29-1 and TRBJ2-1; weak D call: TRBD2 (5 bases). The V gene lost 5 bases and the J gene lost 7 bases, with 21 bases spanning the gap. The CDR3 loop spans 15 amino acids. Germline assignment: CDR1 SQVTM and CDR2 ANQGSEA. CDR3 DNA: TGCAGCGTTCAAGCTACGGGTCACCCGGGGAATGAGCAGTTCTTC. Translation: CSVQATGHPGNEQFF.

This clonotype has a handful of counts. The CDR3, as DNA: TGTGCCAGCAGCCCTCAAGCGGGAGTCTACTACAATGAGCAGTTCTTC. The encoded protein is CASSPQAGVYYNEQFF. The V gene is TRBV7-3, the J gene TRBJ2-1; 8 nucleotides agree with TRBD2. V shed 5 bases and J 3 bases; nucleotides not matched to a gene: 9. The CDR3 has 16 amino acids. Germline lookup yields CDR1 SGHTA and CDR2 FQGTGA.

Notes on this clonotype: An end of the junction differs from the germline gene, which may be a read error. The genes are TRBV7-9 and TRBJ2-5; 9 bases match TRBD1. Looked up from germline, CDR1 is SEHNR and CDR2 is FQNEAQ (reference sequence). The length of the CDR3 is 15 residues. The CDR3 DNA sequence: TGTGCCATCAGCCTCCGGGGACAGGGTTCGGAGACCCAGTACTTC. As protein: CAISLRGQGSETQYF.

V and J are TRBV5-1 and TRBJ1-6, with unresolved D. This CDR3 region has 13 residues. Trimming left V 0 bases short and J 10 bases short, with 8 bases between. CDR1 SGHRS and CDR2 YFSETQ come from the germline V gene. The DNA for the CDR3 is TGCGCCAGCAGCTTGGCCCCAGAATCACCCCTCCACTTT. This encodes CASSLAPESPLHF.